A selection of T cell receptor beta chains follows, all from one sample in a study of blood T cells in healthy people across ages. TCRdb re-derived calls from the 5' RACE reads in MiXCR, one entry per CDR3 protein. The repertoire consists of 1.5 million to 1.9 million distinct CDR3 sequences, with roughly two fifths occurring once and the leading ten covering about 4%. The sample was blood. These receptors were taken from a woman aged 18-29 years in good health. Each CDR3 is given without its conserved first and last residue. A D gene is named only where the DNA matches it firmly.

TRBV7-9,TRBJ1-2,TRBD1,ASSLLTGGGYGYT
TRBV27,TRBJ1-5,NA,ASSLEHSNQPQH
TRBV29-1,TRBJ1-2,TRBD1,SVALLSDRGGGYT
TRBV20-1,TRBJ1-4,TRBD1,SAVLGQGTEKLF
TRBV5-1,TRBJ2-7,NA,ASSLAHTGSYEQY
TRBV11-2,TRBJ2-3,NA,ASSFDPSTDTQY
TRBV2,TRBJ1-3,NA,ASSEESSGNTIY
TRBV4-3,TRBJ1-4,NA,ASSQERSNEKLF
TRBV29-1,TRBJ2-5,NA,SVLATQETQY
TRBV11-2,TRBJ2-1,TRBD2,ASSLVLGLVGLYNEQF
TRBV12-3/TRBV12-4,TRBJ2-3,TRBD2,ASSATGLAGADTQY
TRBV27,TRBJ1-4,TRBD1,ASRRQGTEKLF
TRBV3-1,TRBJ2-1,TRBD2,ASSQVSSGASYNEQF
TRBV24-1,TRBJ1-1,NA,ATSEGPDRGPSNTEAF
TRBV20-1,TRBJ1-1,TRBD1,SASDGQGVGEAF
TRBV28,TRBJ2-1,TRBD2,ASSPLGLAFNEQF
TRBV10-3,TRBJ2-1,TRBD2,AISESSVREWLNEQF
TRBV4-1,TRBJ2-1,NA,ASSHPTDNEQF
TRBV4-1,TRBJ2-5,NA,ASSQGRRETQY
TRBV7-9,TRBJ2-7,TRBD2,ASSVGRENEQY
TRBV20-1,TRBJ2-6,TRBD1,SATDRSGANVLT
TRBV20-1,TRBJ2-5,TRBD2,SARDLAGLSGETQY
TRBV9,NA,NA,ASSGGQTNNEQY
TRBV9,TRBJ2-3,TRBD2,ASSVWAGDTDTQY
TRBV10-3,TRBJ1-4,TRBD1,AISKTGEVDEKLF
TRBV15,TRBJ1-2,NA,ATSNRTVLNYGYT
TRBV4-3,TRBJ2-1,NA,ASSPVTSSYNEQF
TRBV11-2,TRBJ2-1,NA,ASSSLVVSYNEQF
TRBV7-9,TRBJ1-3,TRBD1,ASSEGQAEERNIIY
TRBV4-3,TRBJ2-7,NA,ASSQERDIYYEQY
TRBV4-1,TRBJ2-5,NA,ASSQATLEETQY
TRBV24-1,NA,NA,ATSDPGEEETQY
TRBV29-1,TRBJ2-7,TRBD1,SVGGTGRNEQY
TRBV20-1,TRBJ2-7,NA,SARDLGTSADEQY
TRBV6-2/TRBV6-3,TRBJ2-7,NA,ASSTRGSEQY
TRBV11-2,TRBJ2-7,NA,ASSLDFEGRLLGSEQY
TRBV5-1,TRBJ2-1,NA,ASSISGDGPYSEQF
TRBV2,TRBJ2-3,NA,ATISLKTGTDTQY
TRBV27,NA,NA,ASSLSVAPSKGPYEQY
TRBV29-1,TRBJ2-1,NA,SVTHEGYNEQF
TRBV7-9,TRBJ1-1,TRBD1,ASTSNRGIVPNTEAF
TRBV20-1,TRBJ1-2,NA,SASPSPTRQGAHT
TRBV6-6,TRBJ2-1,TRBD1,ASSYGTGSFNEQF